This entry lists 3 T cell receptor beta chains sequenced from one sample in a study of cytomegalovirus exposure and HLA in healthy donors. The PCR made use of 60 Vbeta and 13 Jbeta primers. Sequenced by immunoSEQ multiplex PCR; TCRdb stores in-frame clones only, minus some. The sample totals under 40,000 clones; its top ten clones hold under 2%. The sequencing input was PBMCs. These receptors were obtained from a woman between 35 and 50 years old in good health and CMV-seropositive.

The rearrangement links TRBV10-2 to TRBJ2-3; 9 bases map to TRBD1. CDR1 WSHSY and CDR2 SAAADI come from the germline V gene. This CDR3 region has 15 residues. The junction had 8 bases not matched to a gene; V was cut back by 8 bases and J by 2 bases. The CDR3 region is CASVRDREDTDTQYF. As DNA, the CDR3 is TGCGCCAGCGTTAGGGACAGGGAGGACACAGATACGCAGTATTTT.

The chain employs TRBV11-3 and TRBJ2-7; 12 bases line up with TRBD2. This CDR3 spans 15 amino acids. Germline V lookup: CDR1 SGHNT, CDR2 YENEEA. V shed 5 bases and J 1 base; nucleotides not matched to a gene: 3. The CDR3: CASSNGLAGSYEQYF. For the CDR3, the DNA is TGTGCCAGCAGCAACGGACTAGCGGGATCCTACGAGCAGTACTTC.

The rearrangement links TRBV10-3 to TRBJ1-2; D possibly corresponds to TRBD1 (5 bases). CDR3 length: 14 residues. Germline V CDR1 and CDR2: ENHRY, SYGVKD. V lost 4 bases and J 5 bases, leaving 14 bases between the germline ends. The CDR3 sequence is CAISAEIGGYGYTF. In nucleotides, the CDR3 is TGTGCCATCAGTGCGGAGATCGGGGGTTATGGCTACACCTTC.